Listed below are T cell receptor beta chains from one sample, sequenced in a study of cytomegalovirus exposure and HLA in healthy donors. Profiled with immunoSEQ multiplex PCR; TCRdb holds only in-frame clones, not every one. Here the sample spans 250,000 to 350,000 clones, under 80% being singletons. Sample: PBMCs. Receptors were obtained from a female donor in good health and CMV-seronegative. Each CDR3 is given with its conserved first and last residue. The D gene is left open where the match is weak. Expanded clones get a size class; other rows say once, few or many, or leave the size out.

CDR3aa: CASSSGDLGETQYF
CDR3nt: TGTGCCAGCAGCTCAGGGGATCTCGGAGAGACCCAGTACTTC
v_gene: TRBV11-3
j_gene: TRBJ2-5
d_gene: -
abundance: few

CDR3aa: CASSEGLAEPRQYF
CDR3nt: TGTGCCAGCAGCGAGGGACTAGCGGAACCTAGGCAGTACTTC
v_gene: TRBV9
j_gene: TRBJ2-7
d_gene: TRBD2
abundance: -

CDR3aa: CASRSTRDYEQYF
CDR3nt: TGCGCCAGCAGGTCTACTAGAGACTACGAGCAGTACTTC
v_gene: TRBV5-1
j_gene: TRBJ2-7
d_gene: -
abundance: -

CDR3aa: CASRDTGGQETQYF
CDR3nt: TGTGCCAGCAGGGATACAGGGGGTCAAGAGACCCAGTACTTC
v_gene: TRBV28
j_gene: TRBJ2-5
d_gene: TRBD1
abundance: -

CDR3aa: CTSSLSLRGRGRVYEQYF
CDR3nt: -
v_gene: TRBV27
j_gene: TRBJ2-7
d_gene: -
abundance: -

CDR3aa: CASSANRGSTQYF
CDR3nt: TGTGCCAGCAGTGCCAACAGGGGATCTACCCAGTACTTC
v_gene: TRBV9
j_gene: TRBJ2-5
d_gene: TRBD1
abundance: -

CDR3aa: CASKVPGQVYEQYF
CDR3nt: TGTGCCAGCAAAGTACCGGGACAGGTCTACGAGCAGTACTTC
v_gene: TRBV27
j_gene: TRBJ2-7
d_gene: TRBD1
abundance: -

CDR3aa: CASSLRLADREQFF
CDR3nt: TGTGCCAGCAGCTTAAGGCTAGCGGACCGTGAGCAGTTCTTC
v_gene: TRBV11-2
j_gene: TRBJ2-1
d_gene: TRBD2
abundance: -

CDR3aa: CASSPGTGAYEQYF
CDR3nt: TGTGCCAGCAGCCCCGGGACAGGAGCCTACGAGCAGTACTTC
v_gene: TRBV7-3
j_gene: TRBJ2-7
d_gene: TRBD1
abundance: -

CDR3aa: CASSLAGFSQGAGGYTF
CDR3nt: TGTGCCAGCAGCTTGGCGGGTTTCTCACAGGGGGCGGGTGGCTACACCTTC
v_gene: TRBV5-4
j_gene: TRBJ1-2
d_gene: TRBD1
abundance: -

CDR3aa: CASSPPFFEQYF
CDR3nt: TGCGCCAGCAGCCCCCCTTTCTTCGAGCAGTACTTC
v_gene: TRBV4-1
j_gene: TRBJ2-7
d_gene: -
abundance: -

CDR3aa: CASSLVRGAWGTDTQYF
CDR3nt: TGTGCCAGCAGCTTAGTAAGGGGCGCGTGGGGCACAGATACGCAGTATTTT
v_gene: TRBV7-8
j_gene: TRBJ2-3
d_gene: -
abundance: -

CDR3aa: CASSLLGNTIYF
CDR3nt: TGTGCCAGCAGCTTGTTAGGAAACACCATATATTTT
v_gene: TRBV5-8
j_gene: TRBJ1-3
d_gene: -
abundance: -

CDR3aa: CASSPGQGVYEQYF
CDR3nt: TGTGCCAGCAGTCCGGGACAGGGAGTCTACGAGCAGTACTTC
v_gene: TRBV6-4
j_gene: TRBJ2-7
d_gene: TRBD1
abundance: once

CDR3aa: CASKDAGVGDEQFF
CDR3nt: TGTGCCAGTAAGGACGCGGGAGTTGGCGATGAGCAGTTCTTC
v_gene: TRBV19
j_gene: TRBJ2-1
d_gene: TRBD2
abundance: few

CDR3aa: CASSSGTVGYTF
CDR3nt: TGTGCCAGCAGCTCAGGGACAGTCGGCTACACCTTC
v_gene: TRBV11-3
j_gene: TRBJ1-2
d_gene: TRBD1
abundance: -